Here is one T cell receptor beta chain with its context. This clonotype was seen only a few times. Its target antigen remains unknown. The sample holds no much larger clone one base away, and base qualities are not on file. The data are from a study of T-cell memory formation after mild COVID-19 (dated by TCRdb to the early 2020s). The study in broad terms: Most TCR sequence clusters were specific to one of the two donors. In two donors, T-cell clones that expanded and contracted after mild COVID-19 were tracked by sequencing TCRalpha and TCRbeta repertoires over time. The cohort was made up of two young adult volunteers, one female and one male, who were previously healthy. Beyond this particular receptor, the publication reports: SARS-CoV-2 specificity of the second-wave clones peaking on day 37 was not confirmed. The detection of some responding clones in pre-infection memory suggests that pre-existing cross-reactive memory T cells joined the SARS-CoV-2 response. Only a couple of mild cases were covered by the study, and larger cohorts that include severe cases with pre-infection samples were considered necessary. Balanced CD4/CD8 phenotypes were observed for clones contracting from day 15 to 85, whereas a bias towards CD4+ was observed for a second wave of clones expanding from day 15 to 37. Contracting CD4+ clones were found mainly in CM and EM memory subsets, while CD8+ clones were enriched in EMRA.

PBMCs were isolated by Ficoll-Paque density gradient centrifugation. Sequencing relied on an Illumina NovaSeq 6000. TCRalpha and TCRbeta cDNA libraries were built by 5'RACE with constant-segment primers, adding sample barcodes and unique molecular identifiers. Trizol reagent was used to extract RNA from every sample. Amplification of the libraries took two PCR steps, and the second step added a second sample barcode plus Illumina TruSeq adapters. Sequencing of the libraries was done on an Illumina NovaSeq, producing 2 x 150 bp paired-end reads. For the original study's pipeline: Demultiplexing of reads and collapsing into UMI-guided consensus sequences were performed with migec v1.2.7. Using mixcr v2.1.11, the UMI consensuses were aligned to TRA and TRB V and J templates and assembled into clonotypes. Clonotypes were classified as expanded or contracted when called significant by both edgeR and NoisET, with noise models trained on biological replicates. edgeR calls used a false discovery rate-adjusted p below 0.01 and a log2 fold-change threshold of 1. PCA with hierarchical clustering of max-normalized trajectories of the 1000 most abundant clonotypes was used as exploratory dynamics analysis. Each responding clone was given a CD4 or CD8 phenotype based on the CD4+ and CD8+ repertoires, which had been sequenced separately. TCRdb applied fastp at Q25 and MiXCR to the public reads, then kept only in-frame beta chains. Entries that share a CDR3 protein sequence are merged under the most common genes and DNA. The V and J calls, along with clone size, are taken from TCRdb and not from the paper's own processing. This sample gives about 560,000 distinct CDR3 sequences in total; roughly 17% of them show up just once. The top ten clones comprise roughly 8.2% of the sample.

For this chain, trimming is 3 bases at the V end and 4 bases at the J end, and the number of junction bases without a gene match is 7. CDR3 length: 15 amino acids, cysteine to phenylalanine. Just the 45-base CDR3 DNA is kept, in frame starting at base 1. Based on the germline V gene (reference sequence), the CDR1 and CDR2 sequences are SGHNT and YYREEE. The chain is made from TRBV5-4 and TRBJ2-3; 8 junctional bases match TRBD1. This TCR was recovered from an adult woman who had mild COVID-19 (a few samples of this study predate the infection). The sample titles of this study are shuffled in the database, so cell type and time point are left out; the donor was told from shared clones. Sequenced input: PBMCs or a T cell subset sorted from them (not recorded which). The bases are TGTGCCAGCAGCTCCCGGACAGGGTGGGCAGATACGCAGTATTTT. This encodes CASSSRTGWADTQYF.